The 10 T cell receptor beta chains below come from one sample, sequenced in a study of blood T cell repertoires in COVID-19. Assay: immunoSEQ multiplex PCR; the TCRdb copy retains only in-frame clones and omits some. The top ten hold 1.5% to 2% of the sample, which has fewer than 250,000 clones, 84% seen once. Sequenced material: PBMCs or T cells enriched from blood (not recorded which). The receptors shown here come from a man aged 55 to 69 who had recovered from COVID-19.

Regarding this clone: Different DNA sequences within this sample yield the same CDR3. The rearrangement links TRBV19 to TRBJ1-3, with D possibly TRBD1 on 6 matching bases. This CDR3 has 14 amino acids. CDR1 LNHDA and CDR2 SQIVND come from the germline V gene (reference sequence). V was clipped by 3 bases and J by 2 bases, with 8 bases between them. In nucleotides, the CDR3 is TGTGCCAGTAGTATGGCAGGGGCTGGAAACACCATATATTTT. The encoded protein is CASSMAGAGNTIYF.

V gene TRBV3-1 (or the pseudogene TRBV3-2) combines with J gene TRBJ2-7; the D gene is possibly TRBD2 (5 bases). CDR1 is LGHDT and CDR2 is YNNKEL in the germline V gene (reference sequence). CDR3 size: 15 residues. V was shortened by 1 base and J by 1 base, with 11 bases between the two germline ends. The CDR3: CASSQGPGLSYEQYF. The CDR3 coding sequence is TGTGCCAGCAGCCAAGGTCCCGGACTTTCCTACGAGCAGTACTTC.

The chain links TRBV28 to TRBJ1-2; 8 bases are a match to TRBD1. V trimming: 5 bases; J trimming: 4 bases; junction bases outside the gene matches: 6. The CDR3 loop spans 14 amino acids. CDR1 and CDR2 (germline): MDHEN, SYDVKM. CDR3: CASSMTGVSYGYTF. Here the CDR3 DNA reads TGTGCCAGCAGTATGACAGGGGTTAGCTATGGCTACACCTTC.

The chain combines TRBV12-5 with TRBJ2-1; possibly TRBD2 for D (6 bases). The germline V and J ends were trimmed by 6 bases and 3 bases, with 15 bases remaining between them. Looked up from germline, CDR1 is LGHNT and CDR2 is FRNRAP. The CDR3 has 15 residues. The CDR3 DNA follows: TGTGCTAGTGGGGACGGGGGAGAAGACTACAATGAGCAGTTCTTC. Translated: CASGDGGEDYNEQFF.

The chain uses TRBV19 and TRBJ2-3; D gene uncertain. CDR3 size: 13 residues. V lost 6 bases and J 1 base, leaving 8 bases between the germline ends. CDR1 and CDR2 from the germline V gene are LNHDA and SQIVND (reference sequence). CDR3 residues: CASRSPGTDTQYF. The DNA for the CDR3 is TGTGCCAGTAGGTCTCCGGGCACAGATACGCAGTATTTT.

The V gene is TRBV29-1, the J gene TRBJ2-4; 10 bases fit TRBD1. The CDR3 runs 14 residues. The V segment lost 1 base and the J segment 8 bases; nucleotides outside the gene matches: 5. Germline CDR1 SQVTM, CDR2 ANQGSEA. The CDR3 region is CSVEVTGGRYIQYF. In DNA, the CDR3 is TGCAGCGTTGAAGTGACAGGGGGCCGGTACATTCAGTACTTC. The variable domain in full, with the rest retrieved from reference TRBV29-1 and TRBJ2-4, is SAVISQKPSRDICQRGTSLTIQCQVDSQVTMMFWYRQQPGQSLTLIATANQGSEATYESGFVIDKFPISRPNLTFSTLTVSNMSPEDSSIYLCSVEVTGGRYIQYFGAGTRLSVL.

The CDR3 sequence is CASSLGRDRFANEKLFF. In DNA form, the CDR3 reads TGTGCCAGCAGCTTAGGACGAGACAGGTTTGCTAATGAAAAACTGTTTTTT. The chain uses TRBV7-2 and TRBJ1-4, with D maybe TRBD1 (6 bases). CDR1 and CDR2 (germline): SGHTA, FQGNSA. V shed 1 base and J shed 3 bases, with 15 bases lying between them. This CDR3 region has 17 residues.

The CDR3 region is CASSRQALRLFF. The CDR3 nucleotides read TGTGCCAGCAGTCGACAGGCTCTGCGACTGTTTTTT. The chain uses TRBV6-6 and TRBJ1-4; tentative D call: TRBD1 (6 bases). From germline, CDR1 is MNHNY and CDR2 SVGAGI (reference sequence). This CDR3 spans 12 amino acids. The ends were cut back, 5 bases at V and 13 bases at J, with 14 bases in the middle.

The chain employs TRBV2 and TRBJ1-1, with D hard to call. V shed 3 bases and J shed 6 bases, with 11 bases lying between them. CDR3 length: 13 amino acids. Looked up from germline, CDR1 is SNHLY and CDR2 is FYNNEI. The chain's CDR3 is CASSEAPTSEAFF. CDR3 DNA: TGTGCCAGCAGTGAGGCCCCAACATCTGAAGCTTTCTTT.

The CDR3 DNA follows: TGTGCCAGCTCACCACCCGTCCGGAGTTATGGCTACACCTTC. Translated, it gives CASSPPVRSYGYTF. This chain links TRBV18 with TRBJ1-2, with unresolved D. V was clipped by 0 bases and J by 5 bases, with 10 bases between them. The germline V gene encodes CDR1 KGHSH and CDR2 LQKENI. CDR3 size: 14 residues.